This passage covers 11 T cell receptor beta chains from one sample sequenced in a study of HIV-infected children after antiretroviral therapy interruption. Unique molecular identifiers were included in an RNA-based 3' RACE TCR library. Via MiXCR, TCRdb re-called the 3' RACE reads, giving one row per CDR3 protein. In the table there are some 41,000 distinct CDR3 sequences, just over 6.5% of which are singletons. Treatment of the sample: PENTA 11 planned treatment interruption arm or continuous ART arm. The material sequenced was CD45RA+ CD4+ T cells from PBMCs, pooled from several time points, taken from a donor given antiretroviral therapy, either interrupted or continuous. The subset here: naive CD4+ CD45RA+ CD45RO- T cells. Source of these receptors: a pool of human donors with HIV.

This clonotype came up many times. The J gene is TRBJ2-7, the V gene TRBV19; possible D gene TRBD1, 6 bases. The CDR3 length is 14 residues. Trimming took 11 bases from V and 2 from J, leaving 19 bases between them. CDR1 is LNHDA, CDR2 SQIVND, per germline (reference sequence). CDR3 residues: CASSDRMVPYEQYF. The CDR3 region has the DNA TGTGCCTCTTCGGACAGAATGGTACCCTACGAGCAGTACTTC.

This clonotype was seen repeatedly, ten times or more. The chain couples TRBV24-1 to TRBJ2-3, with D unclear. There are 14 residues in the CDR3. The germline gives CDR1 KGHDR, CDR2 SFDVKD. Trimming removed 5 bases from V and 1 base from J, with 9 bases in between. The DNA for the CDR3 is TGTGCCACCAGTGTGGGATACGGCACAGATACGCAGTATTTT. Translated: CATSVGYGTDTQYF.

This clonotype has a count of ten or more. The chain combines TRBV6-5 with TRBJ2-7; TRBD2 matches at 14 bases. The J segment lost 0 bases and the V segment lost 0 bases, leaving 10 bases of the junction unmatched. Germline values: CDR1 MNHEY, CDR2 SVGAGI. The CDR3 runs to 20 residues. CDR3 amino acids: CASSYSSPGLAGALSYEQYF. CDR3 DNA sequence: TGTGCCAGCAGTTACTCTTCCCCGGGACTAGCGGGGGCCCTCTCCTACGAGCAGTACTTC.

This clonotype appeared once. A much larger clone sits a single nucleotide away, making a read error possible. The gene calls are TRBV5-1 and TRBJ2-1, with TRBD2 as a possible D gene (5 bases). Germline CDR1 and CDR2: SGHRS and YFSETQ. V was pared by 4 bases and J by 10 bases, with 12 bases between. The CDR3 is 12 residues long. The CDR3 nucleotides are TGCGCCAGCAGCATACATAAGCGGGAGCAGTTCTTC. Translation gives CASSIHKREQFF.

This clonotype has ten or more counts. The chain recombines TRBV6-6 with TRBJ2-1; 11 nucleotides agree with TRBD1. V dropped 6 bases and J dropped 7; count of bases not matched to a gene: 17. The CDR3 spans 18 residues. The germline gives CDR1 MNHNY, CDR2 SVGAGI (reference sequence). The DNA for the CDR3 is TGTGCCAGCAGCCCTCAGGACAGGGGGCCACGGGAGAAAAATGAGCAGTTCTTC. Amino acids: CASSPQDRGPREKNEQFF.

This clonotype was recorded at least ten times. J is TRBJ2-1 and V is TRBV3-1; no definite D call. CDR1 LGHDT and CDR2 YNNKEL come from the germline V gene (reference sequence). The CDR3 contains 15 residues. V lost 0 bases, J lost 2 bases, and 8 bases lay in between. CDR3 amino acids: CASSQDWVAYNEQFF. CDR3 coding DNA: TGTGCCAGCAGCCAAGATTGGGTAGCCTACAATGAGCAGTTCTTC.

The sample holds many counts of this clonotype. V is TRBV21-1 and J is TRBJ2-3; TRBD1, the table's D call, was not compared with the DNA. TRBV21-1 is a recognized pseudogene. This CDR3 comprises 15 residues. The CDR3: CASTGTQRAADTQYF. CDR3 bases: TGTGCCAGCACTGGGACCCAACGCGCGGCAGATACGCAGTATTTT.

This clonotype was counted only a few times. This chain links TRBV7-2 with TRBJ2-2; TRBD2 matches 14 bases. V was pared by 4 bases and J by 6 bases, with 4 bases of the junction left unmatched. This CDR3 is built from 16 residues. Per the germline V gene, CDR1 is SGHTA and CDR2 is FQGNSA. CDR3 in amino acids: CASSSGLAGVAGELFF. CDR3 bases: TGTGCCAGCAGCTCGGGACTAGCGGGAGTTGCCGGGGAGCTGTTTTTT.

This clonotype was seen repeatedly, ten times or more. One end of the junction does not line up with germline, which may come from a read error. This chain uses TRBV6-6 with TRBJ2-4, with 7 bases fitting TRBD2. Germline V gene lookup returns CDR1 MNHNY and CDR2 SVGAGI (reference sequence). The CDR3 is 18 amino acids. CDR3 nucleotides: TGTGCCAGCGGTGATGCCGGGACTGGGGGGGTAATTCAAAACACCTTGTACTTT. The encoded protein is CASGDAGTGGVIQNTLYF.

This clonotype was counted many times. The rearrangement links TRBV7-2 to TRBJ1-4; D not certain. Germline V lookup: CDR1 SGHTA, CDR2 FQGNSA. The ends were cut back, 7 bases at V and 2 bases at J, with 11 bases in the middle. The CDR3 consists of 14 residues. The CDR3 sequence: CASKQSGTNEKLFF. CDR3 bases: TGTGCCAGCAAACAATCTGGCACTAATGAAAAACTGTTTTTT.

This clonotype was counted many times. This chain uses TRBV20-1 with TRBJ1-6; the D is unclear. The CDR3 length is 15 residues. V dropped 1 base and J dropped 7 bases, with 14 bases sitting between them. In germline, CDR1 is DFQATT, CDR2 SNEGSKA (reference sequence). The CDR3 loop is CSARGLGSRNSPLHF. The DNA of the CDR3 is TGCAGTGCTAGAGGTCTGGGCAGTCGGAATTCACCCCTCCACTTT.